The 5 T cell receptor beta chains reported below all come from one sample, sequenced in a study of blood T cells in healthy people across ages. Then a second PCR, running roughly 7 to 11 cycles, was carried out with a sample-barcoded 5' primer and a J-beta primer mix. TCRdb reprocessed the 5' RACE reads with MiXCR, giving one entry per CDR3 protein. Among 650,000 to 1,000,000 distinct CDR3 sequences, about 34% were seen once, and the ten largest hold 13%. Sequencing used blood. These receptors all come from a man between 18 and 35 years old in good health.

Note on this clonotype: A much larger clone differs from this one at a single base, so this may be a read error. Here the CDR3 reads CSALRNLGEQYF. Written as DNA, the CDR3 is TGCAGTGCCTTACGAAACCTGGGTGAGCAGTACTTC. The J gene is TRBJ2-7, the V gene TRBV20-1; D gene ambiguous. The CDR3 sequence is 12 residues long. Trimming cost V 6 bases and J 7 bases, with 16 bases left between them. From germline, CDR1 is DFQATT and CDR2 SNEGSKA (reference sequence).

The rearrangement uses TRBV20-1 and TRBJ1-1; D remains ambiguous. V was cut by 1 base and J by 0 bases, with 6 bases left in between. From germline, CDR1 is DFQATT and CDR2 SNEGSKA (reference sequence). The CDR3 is made up of 13 amino acids. The CDR3 coding sequence is TGCAGTGCTAGAGGTCCAGTGAACACTGAAGCTTTCTTT. Translation: CSARGPVNTEAFF.

The chain has TRBV5-5 and TRBJ2-1, with 11 bases lining up with TRBD2. Per the germline V gene, CDR1 is SGHKS and CDR2 is YYEKEE (reference sequence). The CDR3 covers 15 residues. V was clipped by 1 base and J by 8 bases; unmatched bases: 5. CDR3 sequence (DNA): TGTGCCAGCAGCTTGAGGCTAGCGGGAGGTCATGAGCAGTTCTTC. Its protein product is CASSLRLAGGHEQFF.

This sequence joins TRBV2 and TRBJ1-5; unclear D gene. Germline CDR1 is SNHLY and CDR2 is FYNNEI. V was trimmed by 2 bases and J by 5 bases, leaving 10 bases between them. This CDR3 comprises 14 residues. The CDR3 bases are TGTGCCAGCAGTGAACTCCTTAGAGATCAGCCCCAGCATTTT. This encodes CASSELLRDQPQHF.

This clonotype was counted a single time. A much larger clone lies a single base off, so this may be a read error. The chain employs TRBV6-2 or TRBV6-3 and TRBJ2-5; 8 positions agree with TRBD2. The germline V gene has CDR1 MNHEY and CDR2 SVGEGT. The V gene end was trimmed by 6 bases and the J gene end by 11 bases; junction bases not matched to a gene: 14. CDR3 length: 14 residues. This CDR3 is CASRRGLVFDEQYF. The CDR3 DNA sequence: TGTGCCAGCAGACGGGGACTAGTTTTCGATGAGCAGTACTTC.